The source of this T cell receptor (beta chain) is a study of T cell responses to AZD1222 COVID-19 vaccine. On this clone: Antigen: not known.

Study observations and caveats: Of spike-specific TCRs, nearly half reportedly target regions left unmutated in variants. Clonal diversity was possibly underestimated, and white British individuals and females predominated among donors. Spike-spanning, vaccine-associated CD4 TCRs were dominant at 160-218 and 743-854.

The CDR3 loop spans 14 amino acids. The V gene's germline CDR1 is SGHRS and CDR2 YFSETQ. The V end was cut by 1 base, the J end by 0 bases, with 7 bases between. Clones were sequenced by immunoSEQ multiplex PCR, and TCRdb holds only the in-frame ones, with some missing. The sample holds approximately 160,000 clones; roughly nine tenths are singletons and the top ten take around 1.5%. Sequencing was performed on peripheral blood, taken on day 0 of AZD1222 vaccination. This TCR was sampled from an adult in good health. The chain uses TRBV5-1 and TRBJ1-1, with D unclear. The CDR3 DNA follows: TGCGCCAGCAGCTTGACTGGGATGAACACTGAAGCTTTCTTT. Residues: CASSLTGMNTEAFF.